Below, 18 T cell receptor beta chains from the same sample are listed, as sequenced in a study of CD8 T cells in Susac syndrome. Reverse transcription of about 0.45 to 1 ug RNA used random hexamers. TCRdb itself ran the immunoSEQ multiplex PCR reads through MiXCR, one entry per CDR3 protein. This table holds around 170,000 distinct CDR3 sequences, 95% to 96% found once. What was sequenced was CD4+ T cells from PBMCs. Receptors originate from a human donor with Susac syndrome.

This sequence joins TRBV18 and TRBJ1-2, with a weak D call TRBD1 (5 bases). Germline V gives CDR1 KGHSH, CDR2 LQKENI. V gave up 2 bases and J gave up 6 bases, with 10 bases separating them. The CDR3 is 13 amino acids. CDR3 residues: CASSPGAGDGYTF. The CDR3 nucleotides are TGTGCCAGCTCACCAGGGGCAGGTGATGGCTACACCTTC.

V gene TRBV20-1 combines with J gene TRBJ2-5; 9 bases map to TRBD1. The ends lost 0 bases at V and 4 bases at J; junction bases unmatched: 6. The CDR3 totals 15 residues. The germline V gene has CDR1 DFQATT and CDR2 SNEGSKA (reference sequence). The CDR3 coding sequence is TGCAGTGCTAGAGATGACAGGGGGAGGCGAGAGACCCAGTACTTC. It yields the protein CSARDDRGRRETQYF.

The chain uses TRBV7-2 and TRBJ2-1; no reliable D call. V was trimmed by 3 bases and J by 0 bases, leaving 12 bases between them. From germline, CDR1 is SGHTA and CDR2 FQGNSA. The CDR3 runs to 16 residues. The CDR3 sequence: CASSFAPKSSYNEQFF. CDR3 sequence (DNA): TGTGCCAGCAGCTTTGCCCCGAAGAGCTCCTACAATGAGCAGTTCTTC.

This sequence joins TRBV12-3 or TRBV12-4 and TRBJ2-7; D is ambiguous. Trimming took off 1 base at V and 1 base at J, with 8 bases between the two ends. The CDR3 totals 14 residues. The CDR3 loop reads CASSLESPSYEQYF. The CDR3 DNA reads as TGTGCCAGCAGTTTAGAGAGTCCGTCCTACGAGCAGTACTTC.

The rearrangement uses TRBV7-2 and TRBJ2-5, with D unclear. The CDR3 length is 14 residues. Per the germline V gene, CDR1 is SGHTA and CDR2 is FQGNSA. V lost 2 bases, J lost 2 bases, and 9 bases lay in between. CDR3 nucleotide sequence: TGTGCCAGCAGCTTACAAGCTACTCAAGAGACCCAGTACTTC. It yields the protein CASSLQATQETQYF.

This clonotype appeared once. The rearrangement links TRBV6-2 or TRBV6-3 to TRBJ1-5, with TRBD1 identical over 7 bases. This CDR3 is 13 amino acids long. Germline CDR1 and CDR2: MNHEY and SVGEGT. Trimming took 6 bases from V and 6 from J; bases not matched to a gene: 5. The CDR3 here is CASSLQGRQPQHF. CDR3 coding DNA: TGTGCCAGCAGCCTACAGGGGCGTCAGCCCCAGCATTTT.

The sample holds one count of this clonotype. The chain has TRBV14 and TRBJ2-3, with 14 positions matching TRBD2. Germline CDR1 and CDR2: SGHDN and FVKESK. CDR3 length equals 16 residues. With V trimmed by 1 base and J by 4 bases, 1 base remained unmatched. CDR3 in DNA: TGTGCCAGCAGCCAAGGGGGACTAGCGGGAGCAGATACGCAGTATTTT. This sequence encodes CASSQGGLAGADTQYF.

The gene calls are TRBV18 and TRBJ2-7; D may correspond to TRBD1 or TRBD2 (5 bases each). The CDR3 is 16 amino acids. CDR1 is KGHSH and CDR2 is LQKENI in the germline V gene. V lost 0 bases and J 2 bases, leaving 14 bases between the germline ends. Written as DNA, the CDR3 is TGTGCCAGCTCACCACCTTTCCCCGGGACCACCTACGAGCAGTACTTC. Translating gives CASSPPFPGTTYEQYF.

The chain uses TRBV30 and TRBJ2-2; weak D call: TRBD2 (5 bases). V dropped 2 bases and J dropped 5 bases, with 15 bases sitting between them. Germline lookup yields CDR1 GTSNPN and CDR2 SVGIG (reference sequence). The CDR3 length is 15 residues. CDR3 bases: TGTGCCTGGAGTCTTTTGGCAGGAGGTACCGGGGAGCTGTTTTTT. Translating gives CAWSLLAGGTGELFF. The complete variable domain, with remaining parts taken from reference TRBV30 and TRBJ2-2, reads SQTIHQWPATLVQPVGSPLSLECTVEGTSNPNLYWYRQAAGRGLQLLFYSVGIGQISSEVPQNLSASRPQDRQFILSSKKLLLSDSGFYLCAWSLLAGGTGELFFGEGSRLTVL.

The rearrangement uses TRBV4-3 and TRBJ2-1; 14 bases map to TRBD2. Germline trimming cut 3 bases from V and 11 bases from J; bases unmatched to any gene: 6. The CDR3 consists of 15 residues. CDR1 is LGHNA and CDR2 is YSLEER in the germline V gene. CDR3 bases: TGCGCCAGCAGCCAGGGACTAGCGGGGGCTCCAAAGCAGTTCTTC. Translating it yields CASSQGLAGAPKQFF.

In its sample, this clonotype was seen once. The junction and the germline gene differ at one end; a read error may be behind it. The rearrangement joins TRBV29-1 to TRBJ1-3, with D possibly matching TRBD1 (6 bases). Germline V gene data show CDR1 as SQVTM and CDR2 as ANQGSEA. The CDR3 is 13 residues long. Here the CDR3 DNA reads TGCAGCGTTGTGACAGGTTCTGGAAGCACCATATATTTT. Residues: CSVVTGSGSTIYF.

V usage is TRBV4-2 and J usage is TRBJ2-3; 11 bases line up with TRBD2. This CDR3 has 17 amino acids. Germline V gives CDR1 LGHNA, CDR2 YNFKEQ. After removal of 4 bases from V and 0 bases from J, the junction contained 6 bases not matched to a gene. The CDR3 reads CASSPGTSGASTDTQYF. The CDR3 bases are TGTGCCAGCAGCCCCGGGACTAGCGGAGCTAGCACAGATACGCAGTATTTT.

This chain joins TRBV18 and TRBJ1-1, with 7 bases identical to TRBD1. V shed 1 base and J 5 bases; nucleotides not matched to a gene: 4. The V gene's germline CDR1 is KGHSH and CDR2 LQKENI. The CDR3 is 14 residues long. This CDR3 reads CASSPQGARTEAFF. For the CDR3, the DNA is TGTGCCAGCTCACCACAGGGGGCAAGGACTGAAGCTTTCTTT.

The J gene is TRBJ2-4, the V gene TRBV24-1, with 11 bases aligning to TRBD2. Germline trimming cut 4 bases from V and 3 bases from J; bases unmatched to any gene: 7. The CDR3 has 17 amino acids. Germline V CDR1 and CDR2: KGHDR, SFDVKD. In DNA form, the CDR3 reads TGTGCCACCAGTGAAGATAGCGGGAGGGGGGGCAAAAACATTCAGTACTTC. Translated: CATSEDSGRGGKNIQYF.

The chain links TRBV6-6 to TRBJ1-1; maybe TRBD1 (6 bases). Trimming removed 5 bases at V and 4 bases at J, with 14 bases between. Looked up from germline, CDR1 is MNHNY and CDR2 is SVGAGI (reference sequence). The CDR3 covers 14 residues. The DNA of the CDR3 is TGTGCCAGCAGTGCGAAGGGGGGTATCACTGAAGCTTTCTTT. Residues: CASSAKGGITEAFF.

There are a few counts of this clonotype. The chain uses TRBV7-9 and TRBJ2-7; a possible D gene is TRBD2 (6 bases). V was pared by 6 bases and J by 1 base, with 7 bases between. Germline CDR1 SEHNR, CDR2 FQNEAQ (reference sequence). The CDR3 is 12 residues long. CDR3 sequence (DNA): TGTGCCAGCAGTCGGGGGTCCTACGAGCAGTACTTC. It codes for CASSRGSYEQYF.

This rearrangement joins TRBV5-1 to TRBJ1-4; 7 nucleotides line up with TRBD1. From germline, CDR1 is SGHRS and CDR2 YFSETQ. The CDR3 runs 14 residues. The V segment lost 0 bases and the J segment 7 bases; nucleotides outside the gene matches: 3. The CDR3 is CASSLGGQREKLFF. CDR3 nucleotide sequence: TGCGCCAGCAGCTTGGGGGGACAGCGTGAAAAACTGTTTTTT.

This chain connects TRBV5-1 to TRBJ2-5; D might be TRBD1 (6 bases). The CDR3 loop spans 12 amino acids. Germline values: CDR1 SGHRS, CDR2 YFSETQ. V was shortened by 5 bases and J by 1 base, with 6 bases between the two germline ends. The CDR3 DNA is TGCGCCAGCAGGGACAGCCAAGAGACCCAGTACTTC. It specifies CASRDSQETQYF.